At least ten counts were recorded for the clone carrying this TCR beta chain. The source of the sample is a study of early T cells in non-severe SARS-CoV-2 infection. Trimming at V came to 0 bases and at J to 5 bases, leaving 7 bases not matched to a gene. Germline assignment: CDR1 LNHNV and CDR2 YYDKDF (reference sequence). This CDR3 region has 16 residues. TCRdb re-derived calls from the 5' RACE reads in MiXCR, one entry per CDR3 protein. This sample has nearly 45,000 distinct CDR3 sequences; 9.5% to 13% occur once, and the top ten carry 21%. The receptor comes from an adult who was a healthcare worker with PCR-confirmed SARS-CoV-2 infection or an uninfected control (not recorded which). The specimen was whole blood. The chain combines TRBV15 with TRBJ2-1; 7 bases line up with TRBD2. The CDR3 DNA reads TGTGCCACCAGCAGAGATCGTGGGGGACTACACAATGAGCAGTTCTTC. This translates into CATSRDRGGLHNEQFF.